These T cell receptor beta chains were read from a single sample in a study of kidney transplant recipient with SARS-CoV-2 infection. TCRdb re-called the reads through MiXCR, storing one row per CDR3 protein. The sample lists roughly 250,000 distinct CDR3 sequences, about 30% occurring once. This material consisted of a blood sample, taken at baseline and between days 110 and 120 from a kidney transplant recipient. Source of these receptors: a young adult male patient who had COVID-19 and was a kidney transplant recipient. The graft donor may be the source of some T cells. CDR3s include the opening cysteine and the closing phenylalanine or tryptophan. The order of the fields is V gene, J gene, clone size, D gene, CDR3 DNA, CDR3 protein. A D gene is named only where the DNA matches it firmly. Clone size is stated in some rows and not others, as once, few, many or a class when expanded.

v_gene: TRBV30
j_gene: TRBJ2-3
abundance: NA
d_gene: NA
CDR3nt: TGTGCCTGGGATGGCGGAGATACGCAGTATTTT
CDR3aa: CAWDGGDTQYF

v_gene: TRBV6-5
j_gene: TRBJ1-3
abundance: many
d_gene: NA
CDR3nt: TGTGCCAGCAACTCAGGGAGTGCCGGAAACACCATATATTTT
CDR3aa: CASNSGSAGNTIYF

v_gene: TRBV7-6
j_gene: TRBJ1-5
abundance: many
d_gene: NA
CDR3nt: TGTGCCAGCAGCTTAGAGGTGGGTGGGCAGCCCCAGCATTTT
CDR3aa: CASSLEVGGQPQHF

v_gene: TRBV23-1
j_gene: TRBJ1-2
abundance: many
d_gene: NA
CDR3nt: TGCGCCAGCAGTCAAAACCGGCTACGCAGAAAGACCTATGGCTACACCTTC
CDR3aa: CASSQNRLRRKTYGYTF

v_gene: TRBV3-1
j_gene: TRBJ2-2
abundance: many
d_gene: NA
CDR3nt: TGTGCCAGCAGCGGCAAATTTCCCATTTCAGGCTTGACCGGGGAGCTGTTTTTT
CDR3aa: CASSGKFPISGLTGELFF

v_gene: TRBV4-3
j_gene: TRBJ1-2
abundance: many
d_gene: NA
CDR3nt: TGCGCCAGCAGCTGGTGGCAAGGACGTCGAAAGACCTATGGCTACACCTTC
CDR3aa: CASSWWQGRRKTYGYTF

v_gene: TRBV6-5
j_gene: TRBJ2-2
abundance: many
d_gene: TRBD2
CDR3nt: TGTGCCAGCAGTAGGGGGGGACTAGCGGGAGACACCGGGGAGCTGTTTTTT
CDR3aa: CASSRGGLAGDTGELFF

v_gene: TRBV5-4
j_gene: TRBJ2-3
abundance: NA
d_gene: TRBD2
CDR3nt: TGTGCCAGCAGCTTGGAGTTAGCGGGAATGGAAGATACGCAGTATTTT
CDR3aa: CASSLELAGMEDTQYF

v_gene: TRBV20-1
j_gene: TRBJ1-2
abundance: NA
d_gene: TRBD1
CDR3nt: TGCAGTGCTAGAGATCCACAGGGGGGGGAGATTTATGGCTACACCTTC
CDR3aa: CSARDPQGGEIYGYTF

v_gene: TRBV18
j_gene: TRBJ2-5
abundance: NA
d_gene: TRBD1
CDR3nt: TGTGCCAGCTCACCTCTCCCCGGGACAGACAACCAAGAGACCCAGTACTTC
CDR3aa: CASSPLPGTDNQETQYF

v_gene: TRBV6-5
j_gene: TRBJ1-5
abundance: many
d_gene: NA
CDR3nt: TGTGCCAGCAGTTACGACAGCAATCAGCCCCAGCATTTT
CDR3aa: CASSYDSNQPQHF

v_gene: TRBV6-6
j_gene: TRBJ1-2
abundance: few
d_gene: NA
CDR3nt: TGTGCCAGCAGTCGGTATTCAGGTGGGAGAAAGACCTATGGCTACACCTTC
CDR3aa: CASSRYSGGRKTYGYTF

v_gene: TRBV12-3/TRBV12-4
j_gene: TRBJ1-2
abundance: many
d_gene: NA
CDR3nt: TGTGCCAGCAGTGAGAACTCCACAGCAGGAAAGACCTATGGCTACACCTTC
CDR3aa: CASSENSTAGKTYGYTF

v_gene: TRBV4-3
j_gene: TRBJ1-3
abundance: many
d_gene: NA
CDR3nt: TGCGCCAGCAGCCAACAAGAGGACCGGTACTCTGGAAACACCATATATTTT
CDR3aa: CASSQQEDRYSGNTIYF

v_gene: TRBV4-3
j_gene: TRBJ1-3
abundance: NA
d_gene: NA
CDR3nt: TGCGCCAGCCGCCAAGATGCGGGGAGCTCTGGAAACACCATATATTTT
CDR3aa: CASRQDAGSSGNTIYF

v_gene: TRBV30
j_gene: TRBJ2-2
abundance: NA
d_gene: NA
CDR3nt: TGTGCCTGGAACAGGGTCGCGAGCACCGGGGGGCTGTTTTTT
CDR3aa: CAWNRVASTGGLFF

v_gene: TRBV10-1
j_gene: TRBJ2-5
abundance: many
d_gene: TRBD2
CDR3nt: TGCGCCAGCAACTCTACCTGTGGGAGGGTTGAGACCCAGTACTTC
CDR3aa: CASNSTCGRVETQYF

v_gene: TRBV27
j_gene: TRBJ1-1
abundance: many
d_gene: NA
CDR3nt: TGTGCCAGCAGTGAGTTAGACAGACTGGGCACTGAAGCTTTCTTT
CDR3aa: CASSELDRLGTEAFF

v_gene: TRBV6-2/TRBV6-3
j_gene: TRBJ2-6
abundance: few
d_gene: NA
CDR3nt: TGTGCCCCATCGGTCAGCAGCTCTGGGGCCAACGTCCTGACTTTC
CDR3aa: CAPSVSSSGANVLTF

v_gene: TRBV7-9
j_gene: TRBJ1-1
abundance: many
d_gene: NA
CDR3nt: TGTGCCAGCAGCTTAGATCACAGGAACACTGAAGCTTTCTTT
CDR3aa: CASSLDHRNTEAFF

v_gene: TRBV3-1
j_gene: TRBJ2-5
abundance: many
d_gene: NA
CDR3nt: TGTGCCAGCAGCGGAGCCAGTCCCATTTCTTTCTCTGAGACCCAGTACTTC
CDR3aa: CASSGASPISFSETQYF

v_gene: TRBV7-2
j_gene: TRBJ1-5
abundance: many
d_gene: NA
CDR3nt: TGTGCCAGCAGCTCCGGAACTCCCGGCAATCAGCCCCAGCATTTT
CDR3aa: CASSSGTPGNQPQHF

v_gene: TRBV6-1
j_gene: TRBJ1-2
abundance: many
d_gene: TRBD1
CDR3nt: TGTGCCAGCAGTGAAATGGGACTAGCAGGGGGCGGGCCCAATGGCTACACCTTC
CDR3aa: CASSEMGLAGGGPNGYTF

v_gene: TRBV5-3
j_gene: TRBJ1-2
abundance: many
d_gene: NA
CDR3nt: TGTGCCAGAGGGTGTAAAGTGGTGAGAAAGACCTATGGCTACACCTTC
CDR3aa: CARGCKVVRKTYGYTF

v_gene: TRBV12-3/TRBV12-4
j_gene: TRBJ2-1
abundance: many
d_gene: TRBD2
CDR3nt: TGTGCCAGCAGTTTGGGCCGTAGCGGGAGGGCGGGGAATGAGCAGTTCTTC
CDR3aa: CASSLGRSGRAGNEQFF

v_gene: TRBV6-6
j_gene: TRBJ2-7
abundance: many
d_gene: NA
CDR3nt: TGTGCCAGCAGTTACGAGGGTCGAACCTACGAGCAGTACTTC
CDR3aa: CASSYEGRTYEQYF

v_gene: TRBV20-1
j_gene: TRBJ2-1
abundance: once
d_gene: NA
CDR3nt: TGCAGTGCAAACAGGGCACCTTCTTACAATGAGCAGTTCTTC
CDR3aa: CSANRAPSYNEQFF

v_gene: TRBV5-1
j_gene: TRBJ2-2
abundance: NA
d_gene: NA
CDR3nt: TGCGCCAGCAGCTTGGGCGTGGCCGGGGAGCTGTTTTTT
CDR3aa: CASSLGVAGELFF

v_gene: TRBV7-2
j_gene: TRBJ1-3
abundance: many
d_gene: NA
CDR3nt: TGTGCCAGCAGTAGGGGTTTTGGGACGGGAGGAAACACCATATATTTT
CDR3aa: CASSRGFGTGGNTIYF

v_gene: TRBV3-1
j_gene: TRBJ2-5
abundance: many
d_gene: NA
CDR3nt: TGTGCCAGCAGCCGGCGGGGTCCCATTTCTTTCTCTGAGACCCAGTACTTC
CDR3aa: CASSRRGPISFSETQYF

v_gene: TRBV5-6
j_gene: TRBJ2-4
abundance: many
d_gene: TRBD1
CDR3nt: TGTGCCAGCAGCTGGGGACAGGAAAACATTCAGTACTTC
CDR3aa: CASSWGQENIQYF

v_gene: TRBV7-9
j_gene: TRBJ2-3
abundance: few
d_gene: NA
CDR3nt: TGTGCCAGCCGGCCTAGGACCACAGATACGCAGTATTTT
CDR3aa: CASRPRTTDTQYF

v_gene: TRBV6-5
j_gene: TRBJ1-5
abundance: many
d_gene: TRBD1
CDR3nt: TGTGCCAGCAGTGGGGACAGGGATAGCAATCAGCCCCAGCATTTT
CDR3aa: CASSGDRDSNQPQHF

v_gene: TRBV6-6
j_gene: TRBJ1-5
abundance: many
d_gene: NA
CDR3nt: TGTGCCAGCAGACTACAGGGACAAGGCAATCAGCCCCAGCATTTT
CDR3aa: CASRLQGQGNQPQHF

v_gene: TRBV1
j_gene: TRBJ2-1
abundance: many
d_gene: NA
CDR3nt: TGCACCAGCAGCCAACGCAAGCCAACTGGCCGCCGGGACACCGACTACAATGAGCAGTTCTTC
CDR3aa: CTSSQRKPTGRRDTDYNEQFF

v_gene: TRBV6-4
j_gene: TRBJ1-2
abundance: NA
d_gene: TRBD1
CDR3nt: TGTGCCAGCAGCGACAGGGAAACTGGAGGCTACACCTTC
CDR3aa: CASSDRETGGYTF

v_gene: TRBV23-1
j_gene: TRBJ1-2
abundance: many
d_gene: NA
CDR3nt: TGCGCCAGCAGTCTCCTGAAGCTACGCAGAAAGACCTATGGCTACACCTTC
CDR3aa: CASSLLKLRRKTYGYTF

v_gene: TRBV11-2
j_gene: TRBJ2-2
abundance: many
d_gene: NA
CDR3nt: TGTGCCAGCAGCCGTTGGTCCGGGGAGCTGTTTTTT
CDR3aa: CASSRWSGELFF

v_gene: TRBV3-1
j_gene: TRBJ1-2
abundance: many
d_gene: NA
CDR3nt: TGTGCCAGCAGCCAGCAGATCACCCTTCGAAAGACCTATGGCTACACCTTC
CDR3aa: CASSQQITLRKTYGYTF

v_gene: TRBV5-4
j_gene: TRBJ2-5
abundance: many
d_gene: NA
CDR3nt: TGTGCCAGCAGCTTGTCCTCACTAGGCCCCCAGTACTTC
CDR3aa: CASSLSSLGPQYF

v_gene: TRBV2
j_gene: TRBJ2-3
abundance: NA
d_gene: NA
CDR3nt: TGTGCCAGCAGTGTGGGCAGCCTCACAGATACGCAGTATTTT
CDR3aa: CASSVGSLTDTQYF

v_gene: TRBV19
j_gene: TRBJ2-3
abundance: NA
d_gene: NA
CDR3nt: TGTGCCAGTAGTATCGGACCAGGCACAGATACGCAGTATTTT
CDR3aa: CASSIGPGTDTQYF

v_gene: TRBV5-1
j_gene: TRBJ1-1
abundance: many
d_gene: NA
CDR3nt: TGCGCCAGCAGCGATGGGGGGGGCAACACTGAAGCTTTCTTT
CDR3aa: CASSDGGGNTEAFF

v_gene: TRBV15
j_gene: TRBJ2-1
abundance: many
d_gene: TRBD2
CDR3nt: TGTGCCACCAGCAGAGAGCGGGAGGGCTACAATGAGCAGTTCTTC
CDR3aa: CATSREREGYNEQFF

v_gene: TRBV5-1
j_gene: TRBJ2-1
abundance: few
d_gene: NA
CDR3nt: TGCGCCAGCAGCTTGGCGCTCTCAATCAACTACAATGAGCAGTTCTTC
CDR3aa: CASSLALSINYNEQFF

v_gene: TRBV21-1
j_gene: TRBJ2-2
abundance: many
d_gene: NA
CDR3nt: TGTGCCAGCAGCAAAATCCCAGAGATTACTGGGACCGGGGAGCTGTTTTTT
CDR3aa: CASSKIPEITGTGELFF

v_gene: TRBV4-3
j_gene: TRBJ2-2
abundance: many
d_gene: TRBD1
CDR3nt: TGCGCCAGCAGCCCCGGGACAGGGATGTGGGGGGAGCTGTTTTTT
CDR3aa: CASSPGTGMWGELFF

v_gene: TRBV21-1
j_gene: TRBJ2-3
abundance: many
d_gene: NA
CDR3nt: TGTGCCAGCAGGGGCGTTCTAGCTACAGTCATGCAAGATACGCAGTATTTT
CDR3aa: CASRGVLATVMQDTQYF

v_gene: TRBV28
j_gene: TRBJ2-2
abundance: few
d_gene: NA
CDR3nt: TGTGCCAGCAGTAGGGGACTCCGCGGGGAGCTGTTTTTT
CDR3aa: CASSRGLRGELFF

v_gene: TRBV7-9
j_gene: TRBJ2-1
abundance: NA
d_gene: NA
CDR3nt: TGTGCCAGCAGCTTGACTCAGGGGCAGTTCTTC
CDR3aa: CASSLTQGQFF

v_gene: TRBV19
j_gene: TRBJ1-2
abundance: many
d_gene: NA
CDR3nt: TGTGCCAGTAGTATAGGAGACGTGGGCTACACCTTC
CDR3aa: CASSIGDVGYTF

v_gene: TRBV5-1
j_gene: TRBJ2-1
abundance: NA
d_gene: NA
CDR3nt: TGCGCCAGCAGCTTAGCCCCGGGCCCGAGCTCCTACAATGAGCAGTTCTTC
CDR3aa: CASSLAPGPSSYNEQFF